This TCR beta chain was identified during a study of blood T cell repertoires in COVID-19. Looking at the study overall: T cells, B-cell-depleted T cells, or PBMCs supplied cDNA or gDNA.

Profiling relied on immunoSEQ multiplex PCR, and the TCRdb table lists in-frame clones only, not all of them. The sample carries 150,000 to 180,000 clones, around 83% recorded once. CDR1 is SGDLS and CDR2 is YYNGEE in the germline V gene. The length of the CDR3 is 14 residues. V dropped 0 bases and J dropped 5 bases, with 11 bases sitting between them. The specimen was peripheral blood. This receptor was taken from a woman in her sixties or seventies with COVID-19, enrolled during active disease. The V and J genes are TRBV9 and TRBJ1-1; D gene uncertain. The CDR3 reads CASSVEVAVTEAFF. For the CDR3, the DNA is TGTGCCAGCAGCGTAGAAGTAGCAGTTACTGAAGCTTTCTTT.